This paragraph covers one TCR beta chain sequence. The data are from a study of blood T cell repertoires in COVID-19. Method: immunoSEQ multiplex PCR; TCRdb's copy keeps in-frame clones and lacks some. The repertoire has over 90,000 clones, approximately 78% of them found once; the top ten carry about 9.6%. Germline V lookup: CDR1 MDHEN, CDR2 SYDVKM. There are 14 residues in the CDR3. The germline V and J ends were trimmed by 5 bases and 1 base, with 11 bases remaining between them. Sequenced material: peripheral blood. The clonotype comes from a man in his sixties with active or convalescent COVID-19. The chain carries TRBV28 and TRBJ1-2, with D tentatively TRBD1 (5 bases). The CDR3 loop is CASSPAGVNYGYTF. Written as DNA, the CDR3 is TGTGCCAGCAGTCCGGCGGGGGTTAACTATGGCTACACCTTC.